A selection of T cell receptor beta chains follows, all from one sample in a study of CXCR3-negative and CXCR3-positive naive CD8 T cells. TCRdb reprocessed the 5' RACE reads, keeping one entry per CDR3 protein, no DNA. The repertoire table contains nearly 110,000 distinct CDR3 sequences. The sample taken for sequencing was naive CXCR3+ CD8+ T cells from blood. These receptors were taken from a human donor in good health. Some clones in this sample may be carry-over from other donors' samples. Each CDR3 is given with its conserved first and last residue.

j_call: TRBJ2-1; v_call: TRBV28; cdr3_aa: CASTGDYNEQFF
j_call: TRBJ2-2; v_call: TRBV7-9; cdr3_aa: CASSGDRENTGELFF
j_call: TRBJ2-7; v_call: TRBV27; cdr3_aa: CASRSGRAYEQYF
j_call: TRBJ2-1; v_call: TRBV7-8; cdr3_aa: CASSGRYNEQFF
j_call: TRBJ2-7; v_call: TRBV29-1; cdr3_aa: CSVAGDSYEQYF
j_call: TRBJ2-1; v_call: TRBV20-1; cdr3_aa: CSASEREGYNEQFF
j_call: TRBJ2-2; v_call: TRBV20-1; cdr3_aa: CSASLASGELFF
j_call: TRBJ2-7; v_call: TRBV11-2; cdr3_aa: CASSLMNGREGYEQYF
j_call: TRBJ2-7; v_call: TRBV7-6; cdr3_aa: CASSRPAREVAYSYEQYF
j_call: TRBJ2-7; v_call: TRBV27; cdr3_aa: CASSFGGGLNEQYF
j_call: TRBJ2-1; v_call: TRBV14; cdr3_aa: CASSPGNEQFF
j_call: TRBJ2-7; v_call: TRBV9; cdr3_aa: CASSVASGQSYEQYF
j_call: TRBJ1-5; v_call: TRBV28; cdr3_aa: CASSLKGIRGQPQHF
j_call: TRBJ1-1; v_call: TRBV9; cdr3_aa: CASSVGDRGRLNTEAFF
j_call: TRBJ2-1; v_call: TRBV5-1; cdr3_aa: CASSPRGDGNEQFF
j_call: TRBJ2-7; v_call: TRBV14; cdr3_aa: CASSPRYVAGGIHEQYF
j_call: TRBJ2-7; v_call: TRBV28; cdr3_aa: CASSFDRATGSPEQYF
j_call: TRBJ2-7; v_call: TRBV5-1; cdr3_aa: CASSTGQGQSEQYF
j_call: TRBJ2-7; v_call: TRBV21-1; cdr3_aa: CASSKWTTGYEQYF
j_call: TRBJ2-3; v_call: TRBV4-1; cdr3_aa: CASSQENRGTDTQYF
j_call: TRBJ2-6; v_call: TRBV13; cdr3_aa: CASSLAGDIPSGANVLTF
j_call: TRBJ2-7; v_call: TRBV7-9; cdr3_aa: CASSSTGLAGGPSIYEQYF
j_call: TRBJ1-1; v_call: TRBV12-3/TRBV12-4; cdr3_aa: CASSPDGNTEAFF
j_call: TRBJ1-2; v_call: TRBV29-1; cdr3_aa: CSVEGGTPGYGYTF
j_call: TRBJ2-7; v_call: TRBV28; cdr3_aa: CASSFATGTGFYEQYF
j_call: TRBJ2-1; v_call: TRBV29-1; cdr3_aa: CSVGPTAYDNEQFF
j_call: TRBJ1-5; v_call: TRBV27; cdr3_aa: CASSLQGRNQPQHF
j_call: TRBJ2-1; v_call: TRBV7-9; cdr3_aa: CASSLVLRGANEQFF
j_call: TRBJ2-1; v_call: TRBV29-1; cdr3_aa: CSPRRGAYNEQLF
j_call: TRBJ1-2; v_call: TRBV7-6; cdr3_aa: CASSLGTGDFGYTF
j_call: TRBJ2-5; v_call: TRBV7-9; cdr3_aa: CASSLAGAGQETQYF
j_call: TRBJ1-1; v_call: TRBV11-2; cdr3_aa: CASSRFVRGTGGADTEAFF